The rows below give T cell receptor beta chains drawn from one sample of a study of T cells in Graves' hyperthyroidism and ophthalmopathy. TCRdb independently ran MiXCR on the multiplex PCR reads; one entry per CDR3 protein. The sample holds approximately 250,000 distinct CDR3 sequences, around 24% seen once. The specimen sequenced was blood. The receptors come from a woman aged 35 to 49 with Graves' ophthalmopathy. Both conserved end residues are part of each CDR3. Each record gives: V gene, J gene, clone size, D gene, CDR3 protein, CDR3 DNA. D genes are given only for firm matches. Expanded clones are given a class, and other clones once, few, many or no size at all.

>TRBV28|TRBJ2-5|-|TRBD1
CASRGQGRKTQYF
TGTGCCAGCAGGGGACAGGGAAGGAAGACCCAGTACTTC
>TRBV27|TRBJ2-7|many|TRBD1
CASSFTGQGSYEQYF
TGTGCCAGCAGTTTTACCGGACAGGGTTCCTACGAGCAGTACTTC
>TRBV6-1|TRBJ1-2|few|-
CASSASNYGYTF
TGTGCCAGCAGTGCCAGTAACTATGGCTACACCTTC
>TRBV27|TRBJ2-7|few|-
CASSLSGDEQYF
TGTGCCAGCAGTCTCTCAGGGGACGAGCAGTACTTC
>TRBV30|TRBJ2-7|many|TRBD2
CAWSKRLAGIYEQYF
TGTGCCTGGAGTAAGAGACTAGCGGGAATCTACGAGCAGTACTTC
>TRBV14|TRBJ1-1|-|-
CASSHLDRNTEAFF
TGTGCCAGCAGCCACCTGGACAGAAACACTGAAGCTTTCTTT
>TRBV11-3|TRBJ2-7|many|TRBD1
CASSSSIVWDSSYEQYF
TGTGCCAGCAGCTCCTCAATCGTATGGGACAGCTCCTACGAGCAGTACTTC
>TRBV20-1|TRBJ1-1|many|-
CSATTGLLATEAFF
TGCAGTGCTACAACAGGGCTTTTGGCCACTGAAGCTTTCTTT
>TRBV12-3/TRBV12-4|TRBJ2-5|few|TRBD2
CASSVRTSGLHGETQYF
TGTGCCAGCAGTGTTCGTACTAGCGGGCTTCACGGAGAGACCCAGTACTTC
>TRBV10-3|TRBJ2-7|many|-
CAISEGQPEQYF
TGTGCCATCAGTGAAGGACAGCCCGAGCAGTACTTC
>TRBV12-3/TRBV12-4|TRBJ1-2|many|-
CASRNRVGGYTF
TGTGCCAGCAGGAACAGGGTAGGAGGCTACACCTTC
>TRBV3-1|TRBJ2-7|many|TRBD2
CASSQDRSGSYEQYF
TGTGCCAGCAGCCAAGATCGGAGCGGGAGCTACGAGCAGTACTTC
>TRBV28|TRBJ1-1|few|-
CASSPATQAFF
TGTGCCAGCAGCCCAGCCACACAAGCTTTCTTT
>TRBV6-5|TRBJ2-2|many|-
CASNREGNGELFF
TGTGCCAGCAATAGAGAGGGGAACGGGGAGCTGTTTTTT
>TRBV28|TRBJ2-4|-|TRBD1
CASRRTGLDKNIQYF
TGTGCCAGCAGAAGGACAGGGTTGGACAAAAACATTCAGTACTTC
>TRBV11-3|TRBJ1-1|-|-
CASSLGVAWATEAFF
TGTGCCAGCAGCCTGGGCGTAGCGTGGGCCACTGAAGCTTTCTTT
>TRBV28|TRBJ1-2|few|TRBD1
CASSWTGGYTF
TGTGCCAGCAGTTGGACAGGGGGCTACACCTTC
>TRBV19|TRBJ1-4|many|-
CASSPTRRGTNEKLFF
TGTGCCAGTAGCCCTACACGCCGGGGAACTAATGAAAAACTGTTTTTT